These 8 T cell receptor beta chains were sequenced from one sample in a study of PD-L1 blockade in urothelial cancer. Time point denoted: pretreatment peripheral blood. Only in-frame clones appear in the TCRdb table, and some are missing; sequencing was by immunoSEQ multiplex PCR. This table has tens of thousands of clones, almost 90% appearing once. This sample comprised PBMCs, obtained around atezolizumab (anti-PD-L1) treatment. The receptor set was obtained from a man in his sixties with urothelial cancer.

The chain links TRBV5-4 to TRBJ2-2, with TRBD1 identical over 9 bases. The CDR3 has 16 residues. CDR1 SGHNT and CDR2 YYREEE come from the germline V gene (reference sequence). Losses at the gene ends were 0 bases for V and 6 bases for J; bases not matched to a gene: 6. CDR3 loop: CASSLAGTGSAGELFF. The CDR3 bases are TGTGCCAGCAGCTTGGCCGGGACAGGGAGCGCCGGGGAGCTGTTTTTT.

This clone was seen only once. V and J are TRBV29-1 and TRBJ1-1; possible D gene TRBD1, 6 bases. The V and J ends lost 8 bases and 6 bases respectively, with 16 bases between them. This CDR3 contains 12 residues. Germline V gives CDR1 SQVTM, CDR2 ANQGSEA. The CDR3 sequence is CSPHGGWAEAFF. CDR3 sequence (DNA): TGCAGCCCCCATGGGGGCTGGGCTGAAGCTTTCTTT.

A few counts support this clone. The chain combines TRBV10-1 with TRBJ1-6, with D unclear. V lost 1 base to trimming and J lost 7 bases, with 5 bases between them. Germline CDR1 reads WNHNN; CDR2 reads SYGVQD (reference sequence). This CDR3 region has 13 residues. CDR3 in amino acids: CASSEYGNSPLHF. The CDR3 DNA is TGCGCCAGCAGTGAGTACGGGAATTCACCCCTCCACTTT.

This clone came up once. This chain joins TRBV5-1 and TRBJ1-1; possible D gene TRBD1, 5 bases. Germline lookup yields CDR1 SGHRS and CDR2 YFSETQ. Trimming shortened V by 4 bases and J by 6 bases, and 19 bases separated the two germline ends. The length of the CDR3 is 15 residues. Written as DNA, the CDR3 is TGCGCCAGCAGCCTATCCGGGTCCCTAGGGGCTGAAGCTTTCTTT. It codes for CASSLSGSLGAEAFF.

The V call is TRBV5-1, the J call TRBJ2-3; TRBD2 aligns across 9 bases. Trimming at V came to 1 base and at J to 6 bases, leaving 6 bases not matched to a gene. CDR1 and CDR2 (germline): SGHRS, YFSETQ. CDR3 length equals 15 residues. CDR3 nucleotides: TGCGCCAGCAGCTTGAATAGCGGGGGTGGGGATACGCAGTATTTT. Its translation: CASSLNSGGGDTQYF.

V usage is TRBV5-1 and J usage is TRBJ1-1, with 9 positions matching TRBD1. V was clipped by 0 bases and J by 10 bases; unmatched bases: 7. Germline lookup yields CDR1 SGHRS and CDR2 YFSETQ. The length of the CDR3 is 14 residues. DNA for the CDR3: TGCGCCAGCAGCTTGGGGGACAGGGCGGTATCAGCTTTCTTT. Its translation: CASSLGDRAVSAFF.

The genes are TRBV28 and TRBJ1-4, with a weak D call TRBD1 (5 bases). V gave up 2 bases and J gave up 5 bases, with 6 bases separating them. This CDR3 is built from 13 residues. Germline V gene lookup returns CDR1 MDHEN and CDR2 SYDVKM. CDR3 sequence reads: CASSLTGNEKLFF. The DNA of the CDR3 is TGTGCCAGCAGTTTAACAGGCAATGAAAAACTGTTTTTT.

V gene TRBV5-1 combines with J gene TRBJ1-2; 9 positions agree with TRBD1. J gave up 12 bases and V 7 bases, and 13 bases lay outside the gene matches. The CDR3 length is 13 residues. From germline, CDR1 is SGHRS and CDR2 YFSETQ. CDR3 nucleotide sequence: TGCGCCAGCCAGCCATGGACAGGGGATGAAAACACCTTC. Translating gives CASQPWTGDENTF.